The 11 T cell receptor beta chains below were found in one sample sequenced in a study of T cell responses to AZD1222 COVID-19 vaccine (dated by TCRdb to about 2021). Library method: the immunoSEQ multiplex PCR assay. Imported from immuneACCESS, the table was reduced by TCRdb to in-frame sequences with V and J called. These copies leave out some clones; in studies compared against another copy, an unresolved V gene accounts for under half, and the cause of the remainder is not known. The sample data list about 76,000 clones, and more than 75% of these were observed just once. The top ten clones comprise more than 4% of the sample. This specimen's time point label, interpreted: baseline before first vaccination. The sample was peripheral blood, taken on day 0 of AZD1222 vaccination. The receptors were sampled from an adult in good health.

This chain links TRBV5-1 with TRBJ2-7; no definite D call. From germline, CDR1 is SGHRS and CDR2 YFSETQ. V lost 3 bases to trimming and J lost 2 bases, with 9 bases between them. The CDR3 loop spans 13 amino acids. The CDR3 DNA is TGCGCCAGCAGCTCCGGGTCCCCCTACGAGCAGTACTTC. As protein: CASSSGSPYEQYF.

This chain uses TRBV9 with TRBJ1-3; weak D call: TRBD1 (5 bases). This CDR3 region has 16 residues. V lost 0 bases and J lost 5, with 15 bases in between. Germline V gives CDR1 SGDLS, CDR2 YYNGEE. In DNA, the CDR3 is TGTGCCAGCAGCGTAGGGCCCCCGGGGACGCGAAACACCATATATTTT. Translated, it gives CASSVGPPGTRNTIYF. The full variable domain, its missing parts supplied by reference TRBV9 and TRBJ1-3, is DSGVTQTPKHLITATGQRVTLRCSPRSGDLSVYWYQQSLDQGLQFLIQYYNGEERAKGNILERFSAQQFPDLHSELNLSSLELGDSALYFCASSVGPPGTRNTIYFGEGSWLTVV.

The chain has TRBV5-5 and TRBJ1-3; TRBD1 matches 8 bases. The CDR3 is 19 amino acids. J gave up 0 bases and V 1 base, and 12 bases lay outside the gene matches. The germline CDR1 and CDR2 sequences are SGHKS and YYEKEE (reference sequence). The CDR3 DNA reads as TGTGCCAGCAGCTTGAAGGAAGACAGGGGATTTCTCTCTGGAAACACCATATATTTT. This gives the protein CASSLKEDRGFLSGNTIYF.

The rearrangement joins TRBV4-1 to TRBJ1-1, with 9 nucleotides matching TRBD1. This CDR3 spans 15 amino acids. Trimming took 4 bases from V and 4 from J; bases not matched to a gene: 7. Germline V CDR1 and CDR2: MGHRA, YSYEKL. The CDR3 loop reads CASSRTTGQGTEAFF. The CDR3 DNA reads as TGCGCCAGCAGCCGTACCACGGGACAGGGCACTGAAGCTTTCTTT.

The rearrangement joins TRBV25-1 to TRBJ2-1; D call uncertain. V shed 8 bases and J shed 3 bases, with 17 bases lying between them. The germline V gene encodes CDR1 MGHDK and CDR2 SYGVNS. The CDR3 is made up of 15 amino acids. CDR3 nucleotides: TGTGCCAGCCCACCCCGTAGCCCTATCTACAATGAGCAGTTCTTC. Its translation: CASPPRSPIYNEQFF. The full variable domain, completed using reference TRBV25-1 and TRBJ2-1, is EADIYQTPRYLVIGTGKKITLECSQTMGHDKMYWYQQDPGMELHLIHYSYGVNSTEKGDLSSESTVSRIRTEHFPLTLESARPSHTSQYLCASPPRSPIYNEQFFGPGTRLTVL.

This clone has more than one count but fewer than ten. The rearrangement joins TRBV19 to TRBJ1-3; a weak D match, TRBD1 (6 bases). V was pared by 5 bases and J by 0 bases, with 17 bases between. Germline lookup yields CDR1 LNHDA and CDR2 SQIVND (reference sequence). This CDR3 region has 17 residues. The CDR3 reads CASSGARTVASGNTIYF. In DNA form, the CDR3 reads TGTGCCAGTAGTGGGGCCCGGACAGTAGCCTCTGGAAACACCATATATTTT. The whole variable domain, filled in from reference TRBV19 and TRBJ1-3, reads DGGITQSPKYLFRKEGQNVTLSCEQNLNHDAMYWYRQDPGQGLRLIYYSQIVNDFQKGDIAEGYSVSREKKESFPLTVTSAQKNPTAFYLCASSGARTVASGNTIYFGEGSWLTVV.

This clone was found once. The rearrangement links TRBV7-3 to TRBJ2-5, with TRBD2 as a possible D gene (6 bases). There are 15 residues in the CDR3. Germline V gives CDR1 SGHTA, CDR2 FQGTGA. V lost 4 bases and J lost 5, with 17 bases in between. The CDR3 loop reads CASSSGGNSWETQYF. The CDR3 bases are TGTGCCAGCAGCTCCGGAGGGAATAGCTGGGAGACCCAGTACTTC.

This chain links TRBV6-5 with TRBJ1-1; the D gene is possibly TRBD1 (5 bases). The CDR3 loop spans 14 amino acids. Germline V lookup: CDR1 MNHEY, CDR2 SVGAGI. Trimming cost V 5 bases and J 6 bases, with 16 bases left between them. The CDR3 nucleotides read TGTGCCAGCAGTACCGCCAGGGAAGGCGCTGAAGCTTTCTTT. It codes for CASSTAREGAEAFF.

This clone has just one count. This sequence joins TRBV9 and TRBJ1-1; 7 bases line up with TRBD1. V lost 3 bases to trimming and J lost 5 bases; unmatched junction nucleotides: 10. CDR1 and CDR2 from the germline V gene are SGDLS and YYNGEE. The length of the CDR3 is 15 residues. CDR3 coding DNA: TGTGCCAGCAGCGCGATAGACAGGGTTTGGACTGAAGCTTTCTTT. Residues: CASSAIDRVWTEAFF. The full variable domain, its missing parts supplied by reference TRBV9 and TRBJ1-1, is DSGVTQTPKHLITATGQRVTLRCSPRSGDLSVYWYQQSLDQGLQFLIQYYNGEERAKGNILERFSAQQFPDLHSELNLSSLELGDSALYFCASSAIDRVWTEAFFGQGTRLTVV.

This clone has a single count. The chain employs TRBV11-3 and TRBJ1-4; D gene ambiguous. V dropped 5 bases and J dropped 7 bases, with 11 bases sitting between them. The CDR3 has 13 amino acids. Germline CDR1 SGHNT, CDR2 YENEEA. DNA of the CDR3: TGTGCCAGCAGCCAACTTAGGGTTGAAAAACTGTTTTTT. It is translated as CASSQLRVEKLFF.

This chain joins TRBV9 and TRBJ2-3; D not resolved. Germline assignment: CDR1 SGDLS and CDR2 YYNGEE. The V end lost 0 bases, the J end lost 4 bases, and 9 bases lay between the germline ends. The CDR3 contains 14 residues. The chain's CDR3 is CASSVVVSSDTQYF. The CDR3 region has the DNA TGTGCCAGCAGCGTAGTTGTTAGCTCAGATACGCAGTATTTT. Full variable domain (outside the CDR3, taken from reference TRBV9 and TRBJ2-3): DSGVTQTPKHLITATGQRVTLRCSPRSGDLSVYWYQQSLDQGLQFLIQYYNGEERAKGNILERFSAQQFPDLHSELNLSSLELGDSALYFCASSVVVSSDTQYFGPGTRLTVL.